This T cell receptor (beta chain) was profiled in a study of cytomegalovirus exposure and HLA in healthy donors. Trimming pared 3 bases from V and 6 bases from J, leaving 9 bases between. Germline CDR1 SGHAT, CDR2 FQNNGV. This CDR3 has 12 residues. Worth noting for this clone: Its antigen is currently unknown.

Study-level results: The authors judged a highly shared variant cluster likely a sequencing artifact.

When sampled, the donors appeared nominally healthy, though they likely had unrecorded immune exposures. Use of 60 Vbeta and 13 Jbeta primers characterized the PCR. As handled by the study authors: An analysis performed later counted around 80 million unique TCR beta chains (around 10 million of them shared). Using immunoSEQ multiplex PCR, the repertoire was profiled, and TCRdb retains in-frame clones only, with some absent. V and J calls and clone size are as listed in that table; D and trimming were resolved from the DNA. The sample has 100,000 to 150,000 clones, about a sixth seen once. This sequence originates from a female donor in good health and CMV-seropositive. J is TRBJ2-7 and V is TRBV11-2; no reliable D call. The specimen was PBMCs. The CDR3 is CASSFQSREQYF. The DNA for the CDR3 is TGTGCCAGCAGCTTCCAAAGCCGCGAGCAGTACTTC.